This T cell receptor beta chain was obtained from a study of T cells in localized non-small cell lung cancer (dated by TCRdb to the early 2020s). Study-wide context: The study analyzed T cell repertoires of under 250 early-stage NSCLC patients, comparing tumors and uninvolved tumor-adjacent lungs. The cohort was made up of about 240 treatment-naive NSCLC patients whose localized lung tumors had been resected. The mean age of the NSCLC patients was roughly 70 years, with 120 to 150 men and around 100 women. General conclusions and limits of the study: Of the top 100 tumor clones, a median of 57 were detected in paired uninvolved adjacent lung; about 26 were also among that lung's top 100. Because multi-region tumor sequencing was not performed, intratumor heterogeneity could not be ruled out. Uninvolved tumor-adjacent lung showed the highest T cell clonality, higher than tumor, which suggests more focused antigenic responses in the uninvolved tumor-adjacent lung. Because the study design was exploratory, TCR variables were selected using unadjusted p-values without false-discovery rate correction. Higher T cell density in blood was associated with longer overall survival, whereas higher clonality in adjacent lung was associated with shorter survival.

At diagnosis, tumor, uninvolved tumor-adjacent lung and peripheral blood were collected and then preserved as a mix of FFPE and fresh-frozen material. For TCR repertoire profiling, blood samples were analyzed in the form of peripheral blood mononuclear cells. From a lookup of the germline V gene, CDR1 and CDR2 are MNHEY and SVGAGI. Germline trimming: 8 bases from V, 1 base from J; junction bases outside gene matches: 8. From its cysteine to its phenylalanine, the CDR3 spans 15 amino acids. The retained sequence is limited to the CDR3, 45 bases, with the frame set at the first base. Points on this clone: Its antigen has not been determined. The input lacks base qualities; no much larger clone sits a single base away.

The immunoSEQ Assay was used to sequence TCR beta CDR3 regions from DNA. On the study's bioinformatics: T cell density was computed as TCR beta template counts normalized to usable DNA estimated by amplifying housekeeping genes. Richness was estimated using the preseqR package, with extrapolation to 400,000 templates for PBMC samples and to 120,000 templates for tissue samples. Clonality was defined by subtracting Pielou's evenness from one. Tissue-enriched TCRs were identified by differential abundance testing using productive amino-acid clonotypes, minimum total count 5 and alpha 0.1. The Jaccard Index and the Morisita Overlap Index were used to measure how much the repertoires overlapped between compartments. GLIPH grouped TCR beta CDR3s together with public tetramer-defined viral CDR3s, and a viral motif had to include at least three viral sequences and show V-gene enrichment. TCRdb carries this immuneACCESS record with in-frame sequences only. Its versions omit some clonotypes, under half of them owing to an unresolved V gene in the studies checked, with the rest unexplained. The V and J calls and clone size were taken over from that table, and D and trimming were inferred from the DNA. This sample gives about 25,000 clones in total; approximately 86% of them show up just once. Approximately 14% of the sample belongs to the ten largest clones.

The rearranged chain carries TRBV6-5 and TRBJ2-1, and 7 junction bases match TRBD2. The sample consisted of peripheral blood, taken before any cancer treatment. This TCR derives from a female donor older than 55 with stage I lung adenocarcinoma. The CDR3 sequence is CASQVSGLSYNEQFF. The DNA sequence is TGTGCCAGCCAGGTTAGCGGGTTGTCCTACAATGAGCAGTTCTTC.